The sequence of this T cell receptor beta chain was determined in a study of T cell responses to AZD1222 COVID-19 vaccine. Whole-study findings and limits: Repertoire collection took place solely once the T cell response had peaked. White British ancestry dominated among donors, who included more females, and clonal diversity was possibly underestimated.

With regard to this clone: What it binds is unknown.

TCRdb keeps only in-frame clones here, not all; method: immunoSEQ multiplex PCR. The repertoire has 80,000 to 90,000 clones, about 90% of them found once; the top ten carry roughly 5.2%. Between the trimmed V and J ends, which lost 4 bases and 10 bases, there was a span of 13 bases. Per the germline V gene, CDR1 is SNHLY and CDR2 is FYNNEI. This CDR3 is 12 amino acids long. This chain joins TRBV2 and TRBJ1-1, with a weak D call TRBD1 (5 bases). This clonotype was obtained from an adult in good health. Source: peripheral blood, taken on day 0 of AZD1222 vaccination. CDR3 in DNA: TGTGCCAGCAGTGGGGCGGAGGGGACAGCTTTCTTT. Its translation: CASSGAEGTAFF.